The following is a T cell receptor (beta chain) sequence with its context. The source of the sample is a study of T cell changes during pregnancy in multiple sclerosis. Sequenced by immunoSEQ multiplex PCR; TCRdb stores in-frame clones only, minus some. This table holds 35,000 to 50,000 clones, roughly nine tenths found once. V was pared by 3 bases and J by 2 bases, with 7 bases between. Germline-derived CDR1 and CDR2 are WNHNN and SYGVQD (reference sequence). The CDR3 runs to 13 residues. This sequence joins TRBV10-1 and TRBJ1-1; D not resolved. The specimen was CD4+ T cells from peripheral blood mononuclear cells, collected after pregnancy. This TCR was sampled from a female donor with multiple sclerosis, enrolled in a pregnancy study. The CDR3 is CASSDSSNTEAFF. Written as DNA, the CDR3 is TGCGCCAGCAGTGACAGTTCCAACACTGAAGCTTTCTTT.